This T cell receptor (beta chain) was identified during a study of cytomegalovirus exposure and HLA in healthy donors. Primers: 60 Vbeta forward and 13 Jbeta reverse. The protocol was immunoSEQ multiplex PCR, while the TCRdb copy is restricted to in-frame clones and leaves out a portion. This sample contains approximately 130,000 clones. This CDR3 spans 14 amino acids. Germline V gene data show CDR1 as SNHLY and CDR2 as FYNNEI. The junction had 5 bases not matched to a gene; V was cut back by 4 bases and J by 5 bases. Sequences were obtained from PBMCs. The V call is TRBV2, the J call TRBJ2-5, with 9 bases lining up with TRBD2. The source of this sequence is a woman aged 60 to 75 in good health and CMV-seronegative. The CDR3 region has the DNA TGTGCCAGCAGTGTTAGCGGGAGTGTGGAGACCCAGTACTTC. Translated, it gives CASSVSGSVETQYF.